Each of the 20 T cell receptor beta chains below was sequenced from the same sample in a study of vaccination effects on CD4 cells after COVID-19. No antigens are known for them. Before any sequencing was done, the ViraFEST assay used viral peptide pools to expand antigen-specific CD4+ T cells. The culture ran for roughly 10 days before CD4+ T cells were isolated. Assay used: immunoSEQ multiplex PCR; TCRdb lists only in-frame clones, some missing. The table records approximately 82,000 clones, approximately 74% of them present only once. The sequences come from CD4+ T cells from PBMCs cultured with HCoV-229E spike peptides, collected before COVID-19 vaccination. These receptors all come from a human donor who received a COVID-19 vaccine.

This clone turned up a few times. CDR3 sequence: CATSETRTGTDTQYF. The DNA of the CDR3 is TGTGCCACCAGTGAGACGCGGACAGGCACAGATACGCAGTATTTT. The chain links TRBV24-1 to TRBJ2-3; perhaps TRBD1 as D (6 bases). This CDR3 has 15 residues. Trimming removed 4 bases from V and 1 base from J, with 11 bases in between. Germline lookup yields CDR1 KGHDR and CDR2 SFDVKD.

The rearrangement links TRBV5-1 to TRBJ2-1, with D perhaps assigned TRBD1 or TRBD2 (7 bases each). This CDR3 spans 15 amino acids. The V gene's germline CDR1 is SGHRS and CDR2 YFSETQ. V was clipped by 4 bases and J by 5 bases, with 16 bases between them. The CDR3 sequence is CASSPLAGGDNEQFF. The CDR3 region has the DNA TGCGCCAGCAGCCCCCTCGCAGGGGGGGACAATGAGCAGTTCTTC.

V gene TRBV12-3 or TRBV12-4 combines with J gene TRBJ1-1; no clear D. V gave up 6 bases and J gave up 2 bases, with 10 bases separating them. This CDR3 has 13 residues. As DNA, the CDR3 is TGTGCCAGCAGAATCGGCCCAAACACTGAAGCTTTCTTT. Translating it yields CASRIGPNTEAFF.

The chain couples TRBV6-5 to TRBJ1-6; D possibly corresponds to TRBD1 (6 bases). CDR1 is MNHEY and CDR2 is SVGAGI in the germline V gene. V dropped 7 bases and J dropped 7 bases, with 17 bases sitting between them. The CDR3 has 15 residues. CDR3 region: CASKKQGSGNSPLHF. CDR3 in DNA: TGTGCCAGCAAGAAACAGGGAAGTGGCAATTCACCCCTCCACTTT.

The rearrangement links TRBV19 to TRBJ1-2, with 8 positions matching TRBD1. The CDR3 spans 15 residues. CDR1 is LNHDA, CDR2 SQIVND, per germline (reference sequence). With 5 bases clipped from V and 0 bases from J, the junction kept 5 bases outside the gene matches. For the CDR3, the DNA is TGTGCCAGTAGTCCAACAGGGGGAGCTAACTATGGCTACACCTTC. Translating gives CASSPTGGANYGYTF.

This chain uses TRBV6-4 with TRBJ1-1; no reliable D call. Germline CDR1 and CDR2: MRHNA and SNTAGT. The CDR3 loop spans 14 amino acids. V gave up 3 bases and J gave up 0 bases, with 8 bases separating them. CDR3 sequence: CASSETRMNTEAFF. CDR3 bases: TGTGCCAGCAGTGAAACTAGGATGAACACTGAAGCTTTCTTT.

The chain links TRBV19 to TRBJ2-5; D uncertain. Trimming removed 3 bases at V and 4 bases at J, with 9 bases between. This CDR3 is built from 13 residues. Germline V gene data show CDR1 as LNHDA and CDR2 as SQIVND (reference sequence). As DNA, the CDR3 is TGTGCCAGTAGTATTTTGTACGGAGAGACCCAGTACTTC. Amino acids: CASSILYGETQYF.

The rearrangement uses TRBV18 and TRBJ2-1; 9 nucleotides align to TRBD2. The CDR3 runs 16 residues. Germline CDR1 reads KGHSH; CDR2 reads LQKENI. The V gene end was trimmed by 5 bases and the J gene end by 7 bases; junction bases not matched to a gene: 12. The CDR3 sequence is CASSSEIAGDGNEQFF. CDR3 bases: TGTGCCAGCTCATCAGAAATAGCGGGGGACGGAAATGAGCAGTTCTTC.

The chain has TRBV5-5 and TRBJ1-4; no firm D call. The CDR3 runs to 17 residues. Per the germline V gene, CDR1 is SGHKS and CDR2 is YYEKEE (reference sequence). V was clipped by 5 bases and J by 0 bases, with 17 bases between them. The CDR3 here is CASSSRIGLSTNEKLFF. CDR3 nucleotides: TGTGCCAGCAGTAGTCGTATAGGGCTTTCAACTAATGAAAAACTGTTTTTT. Supplemented by reference TRBV5-5 and TRBJ1-4, the full variable domain reads DAGVTQSPTHLIKTRGQQVTLRCSPISGHKSVSWYQQVLGQGPQFIFQYYEKEERGRGNFPDRFSARQFPNYSSELNVNALLLGDSALYLCASSSRIGLSTNEKLFFGSGTQLSVL.

The chain uses TRBV5-6 and TRBJ2-7, with 7 positions matching TRBD1. The CDR3 contains 14 residues. The V gene end was trimmed by 4 bases and the J gene end by 7 bases; junction bases not matched to a gene: 11. In germline, CDR1 is SGHDT, CDR2 YYEEEE. The CDR3: CASSPPKGAGEQYV. CDR3 sequence (DNA): TGTGCCAGCAGCCCCCCGAAGGGGGCTGGGGAGCAGTACGTC.

This clone was seen a few times. This chain connects TRBV7-8 to TRBJ1-6; possible D gene TRBD1, 6 bases. V lost 5 bases and J lost 8, with 16 bases in between. CDR3 length equals 15 residues. Per the germline V gene, CDR1 is SGHVS and CDR2 is FQNEAQ. The CDR3 DNA sequence: TGTGCCAGCAGCCATATTAGGGACACCTATTCACCCCTCCACTTT. Its protein product is CASSHIRDTYSPLHF.

This chain's CDR3 is CASNRGGRPHGYTF. As DNA, the CDR3 is TGTGCCAGCAACCGGGGTGGCCGGCCCCATGGCTACACCTTC. The gene calls are TRBV28 and TRBJ1-2, with D hard to call. V lost 7 bases and J lost 6, with 18 bases in between. This CDR3 region has 14 residues. CDR1 is MDHEN and CDR2 is SYDVKM in the germline V gene.

The V and J genes are TRBV5-8 and TRBJ1-2; TRBD1 aligns across 8 bases. With V trimmed by 2 bases and J by 6 bases, 6 bases remained unmatched. Germline CDR1 reads SGHTS; CDR2 reads YDEGEE. The CDR3 covers 14 residues. CDR3 DNA sequence: TGTGCCAGCAGCTTTACTCAGGGGGCGGATGGCTACACCTTC. Protein product: CASSFTQGADGYTF.

V and J are TRBV11-2 and TRBJ2-7; 9 nucleotides line up with TRBD2. This CDR3 comprises 17 residues. The J segment lost 6 bases and the V segment lost 2 bases, leaving 14 bases of the junction unmatched. Germline-derived CDR1 and CDR2 are SGHAT and FQNNGV. CDR3 nucleotides: TGTGCCAGCAGCTTACCACCACCGGGGCGGGGGGGTTTCGAGCAGTACGTC. Its translation is CASSLPPPGRGGFEQYV.

This clone was seen just once. The J gene is TRBJ1-3, the V gene TRBV14; no definite D call. This CDR3 has 15 residues. V gave up 1 base and J gave up 4 bases, with 11 bases separating them. Germline V lookup: CDR1 SGHDN, CDR2 FVKESK. The CDR3 protein is CASSQVAVSGNTIYF. CDR3 coding DNA: TGTGCCAGCAGCCAAGTGGCGGTGTCAGGAAACACCATATATTTT.

The chain has TRBV4-3 and TRBJ2-6, with TRBD1 identical over 11 bases. Germline CDR1 is LGHNA and CDR2 is YSLEER. The CDR3 is 17 residues long. The V gene end was trimmed by 5 bases and the J gene end by 4 bases; junction bases not matched to a gene: 7. CDR3 coding DNA: TGCGCCAGCAGCTCTGGACAGGGGGCGGGCGGGGCCAACGTCCTGACTTTC. Translating it yields CASSSGQGAGGANVLTF.

The J gene is TRBJ2-7, the V gene TRBV6-5; D perhaps matches TRBD1 (7 bases). Germline V gene data show CDR1 as MNHEY and CDR2 as SVGAGI. The germline V and J ends were trimmed by 4 bases and 3 bases, with 19 bases remaining between them. CDR3 length equals 16 residues. The CDR3 protein is CASSCGTVKNFYEQYV. The CDR3 DNA is TGTGCCAGCAGTTGCGGGACAGTCAAAAACTTCTACGAGCAGTACGTC.

The chain combines TRBV5-1 with TRBJ2-2; D is undetermined. This CDR3 is 11 amino acids long. V dropped 4 bases and J dropped 6 bases, with 4 bases sitting between them. CDR1 is SGHRS and CDR2 is YFSETQ in the germline V gene. CDR3 protein: CASSNSGELFF. The CDR3 DNA reads TGCGCCAGCAGCAATTCCGGGGAGCTGTTTTTT.

The chain links TRBV4-1 to TRBJ2-7; D is ambiguous. The germline gives CDR1 MGHRA, CDR2 YSYEKL. The CDR3 has 13 amino acids. V was clipped by 0 bases and J by 4 bases, with 7 bases between them. The CDR3: CASSQDHGYEQYV. The CDR3 DNA reads as TGCGCCAGCAGCCAAGATCATGGTTACGAGCAGTACGTC.

This clone was seen a few times. The chain has TRBV5-4 and TRBJ2-2; the match to TRBD1 covers 9 bases. J lost 2 bases, V lost 2 bases, and 1 base had no gene match. In germline, CDR1 is SGHNT, CDR2 YYREEE (reference sequence). The length of the CDR3 is 15 residues. CDR3 bases: TGTGCCAGCAGCTTACAGGGGGCAAACACCGGGGAGCTGTTTTTT. This gives the protein CASSLQGANTGELFF.